Listed below are T cell receptor beta chains from one sample, sequenced in a study of early T cells in non-severe SARS-CoV-2 infection. In TCRdb, the 5' RACE reads were re-called with MiXCR into one record per CDR3 protein. The sample holds roughly 63,000 distinct CDR3 sequences, around an eighth seen once. The sequencing input was whole blood. The receptors were gathered from an adult who was a healthcare worker with PCR-confirmed SARS-CoV-2 infection or an uninfected control (not recorded which). The CDR3 runs from the conserved cysteine through the conserved F or W. D genes are given only for firm matches. Size tells how often a clone was seen (once, few, many) or the class of an expanded clone, and some rows leave it out.

D gene | clone size | J gene | V gene | CDR3 DNA | CDR3 protein
. | many | TRBJ2-1 | TRBV29-1 | TGCAGCGTTGGGGGCGAGCGGAACAATGAGCAGTTCTTC | CSVGGERNNEQFF
TRBD2 | . | TRBJ2-7 | TRBV20-1 | TGCAGTGCTAGACTAGCGGGAGGAAGTCGGTACGAGCAGTACTTC | CSARLAGGSRYEQYF
TRBD1 | many | TRBJ2-2 | TRBV7-6 | TGTGCCAGCAGTGACATCGGACAGGGTCATCGGCGGGAGCTGTTTTTT | CASSDIGQGHRRELFF
. | many | TRBJ2-5 | TRBV6-5 | TGTGCCAGCAGATGGCGGAGACAGCAAGAGACCCAGTACTTC | CASRWRRQQETQYF
TRBD1 | . | TRBJ2-2 | TRBV28 | TGTGCCAGCAGCAAAACAGGGGGCCGGACCGGGGAGCTGTTTTTT | CASSKTGGRTGELFF
TRBD2 | once | TRBJ2-7 | TRBV20-1 | TGCAGTGCTAGTTCCGGGGGGGCCCACTACGAGCAGTACTTC | CSASSGGAHYEQYF
TRBD1 | . | TRBJ1-4 | TRBV20-1 | TGCAGTGCTAGAGATTCAAGTCGGACAGGGGTTAATGAAAAACTGTTTTTT | CSARDSSRTGVNEKLFF
. | . | TRBJ1-5 | TRBV6-2/TRBV6-3 | TGTGCCAGCAGTGCACAGGGATGGCAGCCCCAGCATTTT | CASSAQGWQPQHF
TRBD1 | . | TRBJ2-4 | TRBV6-5 | TGTGCCAGCAGGGACAGGGATAGAAACATTCAGTACTTC | CASRDRDRNIQYF
. | many | TRBJ2-7 | TRBV10-3 | TGTGCCACCTCGTTTCAGGTGCCCCTCGAGCAGTACTTC | CATSFQVPLEQYF
TRBD2 | few | TRBJ2-1 | TRBV2 | TGTGCCAGCACGCGGGAGCTTAGCTCCTACAATGAGCAGTTCTTC | CASTRELSSYNEQFF
. | few | TRBJ1-4 | TRBV2 | TGTGCCAGCAGTGAAGCAGGGGCGAGGAATGAAAAACTGTTTTTT | CASSEAGARNEKLFF
. | few | TRBJ2-1 | TRBV2 | TGTGCCAGCAGCAGGGGAGGCGACAGTCCAGAGCAGTTCTTC | CASSRGGDSPEQFF
. | . | TRBJ2-2 | TRBV5-1 | TGCGCCAGCAGCTTGGAACAGGTCGCGAACACCGGGGAGCTGTTTTTT | CASSLEQVANTGELFF
. | . | TRBJ2-3 | TRBV20-1 | TGCAGTGCTAGAGACTGGAGGGTAGGGACCCCCGGGGCGCAGTATTTT | CSARDWRVGTPGAQYF
. | few | TRBJ1-2 | TRBV28 | TGTGCCAGCTCCCTATATCGGGAGGGCTACACCTTC | CASSLYREGYTF